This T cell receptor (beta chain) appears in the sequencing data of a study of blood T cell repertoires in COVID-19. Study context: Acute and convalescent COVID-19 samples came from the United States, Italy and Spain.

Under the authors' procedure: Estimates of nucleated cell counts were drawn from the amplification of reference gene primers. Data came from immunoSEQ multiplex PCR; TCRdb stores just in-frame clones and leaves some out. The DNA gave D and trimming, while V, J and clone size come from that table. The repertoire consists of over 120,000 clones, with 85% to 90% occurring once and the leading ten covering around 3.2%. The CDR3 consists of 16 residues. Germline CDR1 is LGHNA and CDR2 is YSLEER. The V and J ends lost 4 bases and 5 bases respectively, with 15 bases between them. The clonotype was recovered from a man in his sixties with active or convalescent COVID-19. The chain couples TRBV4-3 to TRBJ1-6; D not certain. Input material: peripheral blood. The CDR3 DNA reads TGCGCCAGCAGCCCCCAGGTTGCGGGGAATAATTCACCCCTCCACTTT. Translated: CASSPQVAGNNSPLHF.